Listed below are T cell receptor beta chains from one sample, sequenced in a study of T cells after yellow fever vaccination. MiXCR was run by TCRdb on the 5' RACE reads, yielding one entry per CDR3 protein. Among nearly 550,000 distinct CDR3 sequences listed, over 15% were seen once. Here the sequenced sample was PBMCs, taken 15 days after the yellow fever booster vaccination. The receptors were sampled from a young man who received the YFV17D yellow fever vaccine. The CDR3 runs from the conserved cysteine through the conserved F or W. D genes are given only for firm matches. The size of a clone is reported for some rows only, either as once, few or many, or as a class for expanded clones.

d_call: TRBD1
j_call: TRBJ2-3
clone_size: .
v_call: TRBV3-1
cdr3_aa: CASSLPGQGARDTQYF
cdr3_nt: TGTGCCAGCAGCCTACCGGGACAGGGGGCCCGTGATACGCAGTATTTT

d_call: .
j_call: TRBJ1-5
clone_size: few
v_call: TRBV7-6
cdr3_aa: CASSGGVSNQPQHF
cdr3_nt: TGTGCCAGCAGCGGGGGGGTTAGCAATCAGCCCCAGCATTTT

d_call: .
j_call: TRBJ2-7
clone_size: .
v_call: TRBV20-1
cdr3_aa: CSARSGTISYEQYF
cdr3_nt: TGCAGTGCTAGATCGGGGACAATCTCCTACGAGCAGTACTTC

d_call: .
j_call: TRBJ2-1
clone_size: .
v_call: TRBV7-9
cdr3_aa: CASSLSQSSYNEQFF
cdr3_nt: TGTGCCAGCAGCTTGTCCCAAAGCTCCTACAATGAGCAGTTCTTC

d_call: TRBD1
j_call: TRBJ2-1
clone_size: few
v_call: TRBV12-3/TRBV12-4
cdr3_aa: CASTFGQGYNEQFF
cdr3_nt: TGTGCCAGCACTTTCGGACAGGGATACAATGAGCAGTTCTTC

d_call: .
j_call: TRBJ1-3
clone_size: .
v_call: TRBV20-1
cdr3_aa: CSARSGTNSGNTIYF
cdr3_nt: TGCAGTGCTAGATCTGGGACGAACTCTGGAAACACCATATATTTT

d_call: .
j_call: TRBJ2-3
clone_size: .
v_call: TRBV4-1
cdr3_aa: CASSQDNLADTQYF
cdr3_nt: TGCGCCAGCAGCCAAGACAATTTAGCAGATACGCAGTATTTT

d_call: .
j_call: TRBJ1-5
clone_size: .
v_call: TRBV10-2
cdr3_aa: CASRPAGDSNQPQHF
cdr3_nt: TGCGCCAGCAGACCAGCAGGGGATAGCAATCAGCCCCAGCATTTT

d_call: .
j_call: TRBJ2-2
clone_size: few
v_call: TRBV30
cdr3_aa: CAWSGRLLVGELFF
cdr3_nt: TGTGCCTGGAGTGGAAGACTCCTAGTCGGGGAGCTGTTTTTT

d_call: .
j_call: TRBJ2-5
clone_size: .
v_call: TRBV15
cdr3_aa: CATSVAVRVQETQYF
cdr3_nt: TGTGCCACCAGCGTCGCGGTCCGGGTACAAGAGACCCAGTACTTC

d_call: .
j_call: TRBJ1-2
clone_size: .
v_call: TRBV6-5
cdr3_aa: CASSYSSGDGYTF
cdr3_nt: TGTGCCAGCAGTTACTCTTCGGGGGATGGCTACACCTTC

d_call: .
j_call: TRBJ1-1
clone_size: .
v_call: TRBV29-1
cdr3_aa: CSVARQLNTEAFF
cdr3_nt: TGCAGCGTTGCCCGACAGTTGAACACTGAAGCTTTCTTT

d_call: TRBD2
j_call: TRBJ2-7
clone_size: .
v_call: TRBV7-7
cdr3_aa: CASSPLAGQPQYF
cdr3_nt: TGTGCTAGCAGCCCGCTAGCGGGCCAGCCGCAGTACTTC

d_call: .
j_call: TRBJ1-2
clone_size: .
v_call: TRBV5-4
cdr3_aa: CASSDANYGYTF
cdr3_nt: TGTGCCAGCAGCGATGCTAACTATGGCTACACCTTC

d_call: TRBD2
j_call: TRBJ2-1
clone_size: few
v_call: TRBV18
cdr3_aa: CASSPAGLAEPYNEQFF
cdr3_nt: TGTGCCAGCTCACCGGCCGGCCTAGCGGAGCCCTACAATGAGCAGTTCTTC

d_call: .
j_call: TRBJ2-7
clone_size: .
v_call: TRBV5-1
cdr3_aa: CASSLSPEKSGEQYF
cdr3_nt: TGCGCCAGCAGCTTATCACCGGAGAAGTCAGGCGAGCAGTACTTC

d_call: .
j_call: TRBJ2-5
clone_size: .
v_call: TRBV11-2
cdr3_aa: CASSIGRIPETQYF
cdr3_nt: TGTGCCAGCAGCATAGGCAGGATTCCAGAGACCCAGTACTTC

d_call: .
j_call: TRBJ2-1
clone_size: few
v_call: TRBV7-9
cdr3_aa: CASSNQGGNEQFF
cdr3_nt: TGTGCCAGCAGCAACCAGGGGGGGAATGAGCAGTTCTTC

d_call: .
j_call: TRBJ1-5
clone_size: .
v_call: TRBV6-5
cdr3_aa: CASSYQERGRQPQHF
cdr3_nt: TGTGCCAGCAGTTACCAAGAGCGAGGGAGGCAGCCCCAGCATTTT

d_call: .
j_call: TRBJ2-7
clone_size: .
v_call: TRBV9
cdr3_aa: CASSVGFGQKYEQYF
cdr3_nt: TGTGCCAGCAGCGTAGGGTTTGGACAGAAATACGAGCAGTACTTC

d_call: TRBD2
j_call: TRBJ2-7
clone_size: few
v_call: TRBV9
cdr3_aa: CASSVGPGGFLYEQYF
cdr3_nt: TGTGCCAGCAGCGTAGGACCCGGGGGGTTCCTCTACGAGCAGTACTTC

d_call: TRBD1
j_call: TRBJ2-2
clone_size: .
v_call: TRBV3-1
cdr3_aa: CASSLGQGVAGELFF
cdr3_nt: TGTGCCAGCAGCCTCGGACAGGGGGTTGCCGGGGAGCTGTTTTTT

d_call: TRBD2
j_call: TRBJ2-3
clone_size: .
v_call: TRBV19
cdr3_aa: CASGTRGADTQYF
cdr3_nt: TGTGCCAGTGGGACTAGGGGAGCGGATACGCAGTATTTT

d_call: .
j_call: TRBJ2-1
clone_size: .
v_call: TRBV11-2
cdr3_aa: CASSFRLVDEQFF
cdr3_nt: TGTGCCAGCAGCTTCCGTTTGGTTGATGAGCAGTTCTTC

d_call: TRBD1
j_call: TRBJ2-7
clone_size: .
v_call: TRBV15
cdr3_aa: CATSRKRDSQVGYEQYF
cdr3_nt: TGTGCCACCAGCAGAAAACGGGACAGCCAAGTGGGCTACGAGCAGTACTTC

d_call: .
j_call: TRBJ2-7
clone_size: few
v_call: TRBV7-9
cdr3_aa: CASSLKWDEQYF
cdr3_nt: TGTGCCAGCAGCTTAAAATGGGACGAGCAGTACTTC

d_call: TRBD2
j_call: TRBJ2-2
clone_size: .
v_call: TRBV15
cdr3_aa: CATSKTSGRNTGELFF
cdr3_nt: TGTGCCACCAGCAAGACTAGCGGGAGGAACACCGGGGAGCTGTTTTTT

d_call: .
j_call: TRBJ2-3
clone_size: few
v_call: TRBV7-2
cdr3_aa: CASSPTVEPQYF
cdr3_nt: TGTGCCAGCAGCCCGACAGTCGAGCCGCAGTATTTT

d_call: .
j_call: TRBJ2-5
clone_size: few
v_call: TRBV7-8
cdr3_aa: CATEREGVETQYF
cdr3_nt: TGTGCCACCGAGAGGGAGGGGGTTGAGACCCAGTACTTC

d_call: .
j_call: TRBJ2-5
clone_size: .
v_call: TRBV6-1
cdr3_aa: CASRRGIGQGTQYF
cdr3_nt: TGTGCCAGCAGGCGCGGGATAGGTCAAGGGACCCAGTACTTC

d_call: TRBD1
j_call: TRBJ1-1
clone_size: .
v_call: TRBV5-1
cdr3_aa: CASSTGTGKGNTEAFF
cdr3_nt: TGCGCCAGCAGCACGGGGACAGGGAAGGGGAACACTGAAGCTTTCTTT

d_call: .
j_call: TRBJ2-2
clone_size: .
v_call: TRBV20-1
cdr3_aa: CSATDRGRAGELFF
cdr3_nt: TGCAGTGCTACCGACCGGGGGCGCGCCGGGGAGCTGTTTTTT

d_call: .
j_call: TRBJ2-3
clone_size: .
v_call: TRBV19
cdr3_aa: CASGPHSQDTQYF
cdr3_nt: TGTGCCAGTGGACCACATAGCCAAGATACGCAGTATTTT

d_call: .
j_call: TRBJ2-1
clone_size: few
v_call: TRBV24-1
cdr3_aa: CATSDFGRNEQFF
cdr3_nt: TGTGCCACCAGTGATTTTGGGCGCAATGAGCAGTTCTTC

d_call: .
j_call: TRBJ1-2
clone_size: few
v_call: TRBV12-3/TRBV12-4
cdr3_aa: CASSLGSVRF
cdr3_nt: TGTGCCAGCAGTTTAGGATCAGTGCGCTTC

d_call: .
j_call: TRBJ2-1
clone_size: few
v_call: TRBV7-6
cdr3_aa: CASSLGDLEQFF
cdr3_nt: TGTGCCAGCAGCTTAGGAGATCTAGAGCAGTTCTTC

d_call: TRBD1
j_call: TRBJ2-1
clone_size: .
v_call: TRBV5-1
cdr3_aa: CASSLAAGGWLDEQFF
cdr3_nt: TGCGCCAGCAGCTTGGCAGCAGGGGGCTGGCTGGATGAGCAGTTCTTC

d_call: TRBD1
j_call: TRBJ2-7
clone_size: .
v_call: TRBV25-1
cdr3_aa: CASQLPGGYEQYF
cdr3_nt: TGTGCCAGCCAACTGCCAGGGGGATACGAGCAGTACTTC

d_call: .
j_call: TRBJ2-5
clone_size: .
v_call: TRBV6-5
cdr3_aa: CASSSGQAVAVQETQYF
cdr3_nt: TGTGCCAGCAGTTCTGGACAGGCGGTAGCGGTCCAAGAGACCCAGTACTTC

d_call: .
j_call: TRBJ2-2
clone_size: .
v_call: TRBV12-5
cdr3_aa: CASGLGQASTGELFF
cdr3_nt: TGTGCTAGTGGTTTGGGACAGGCTTCCACCGGGGAGCTGTTTTTT

d_call: TRBD2
j_call: TRBJ2-2
clone_size: once
v_call: TRBV12-3/TRBV12-4
cdr3_aa: CASRTSGHRELFF
cdr3_nt: TGTGCCAGCCGGACTAGCGGGCACCGGGAGCTGTTTTTT

d_call: .
j_call: TRBJ2-1
clone_size: few
v_call: TRBV5-1
cdr3_aa: CASSFAEASSYNEQFF
cdr3_nt: TGCGCCAGCAGCTTTGCAGAAGCGAGCTCCTACAATGAGCAGTTCTTC

d_call: .
j_call: TRBJ2-7
clone_size: .
v_call: TRBV29-1
cdr3_aa: CSVRREPYEQYF
cdr3_nt: TGCAGCGTTCGGAGGGAGCCTTACGAGCAGTACTTC

d_call: .
j_call: TRBJ2-7
clone_size: .
v_call: TRBV4-3
cdr3_aa: CASSQVLNGNEQYF
cdr3_nt: TGCGCCAGCAGCCAAGTCCTCAATGGGAACGAGCAGTACTTC

d_call: TRBD1
j_call: TRBJ1-1
clone_size: few
v_call: TRBV7-9
cdr3_aa: CASSLALTGMNTEAFF
cdr3_nt: TGTGCCAGCAGCTTAGCCTTGACAGGGATGAACACTGAAGCTTTCTTT

d_call: .
j_call: TRBJ2-2
clone_size: few
v_call: TRBV7-8
cdr3_aa: CASSPLSATGELFF
cdr3_nt: TGTGCCAGCAGCCCACTGAGCGCAACCGGGGAGCTGTTTTTT

d_call: .
j_call: TRBJ2-1
clone_size: many
v_call: TRBV5-1
cdr3_aa: CASSLVIQGKSEQFF
cdr3_nt: TGCGCCAGCAGCTTGGTTATTCAGGGTAAGAGTGAGCAGTTCTTC

d_call: .
j_call: TRBJ1-2
clone_size: .
v_call: TRBV20-1
cdr3_aa: CSVLGPTYGYTF
cdr3_nt: TGCAGTGTCCTCGGGCCTACCTATGGCTACACCTTC

d_call: .
j_call: TRBJ2-1
clone_size: few
v_call: TRBV12-3/TRBV12-4
cdr3_aa: CASLGQRDNEQFF
cdr3_nt: TGTGCCAGCCTGGGACAACGGGACAATGAGCAGTTCTTC

d_call: .
j_call: TRBJ1-3
clone_size: .
v_call: TRBV5-1
cdr3_aa: CASSPLTGNTIYF
cdr3_nt: TGCGCCAGCAGCCCACTAACTGGAAACACCATATATTTT

d_call: .
j_call: TRBJ1-3
clone_size: .
v_call: TRBV7-2
cdr3_aa: CASSLDASSPNTIYF
cdr3_nt: TGTGCCAGCAGCTTAGACGCGAGTTCCCCCAACACCATATATTTT